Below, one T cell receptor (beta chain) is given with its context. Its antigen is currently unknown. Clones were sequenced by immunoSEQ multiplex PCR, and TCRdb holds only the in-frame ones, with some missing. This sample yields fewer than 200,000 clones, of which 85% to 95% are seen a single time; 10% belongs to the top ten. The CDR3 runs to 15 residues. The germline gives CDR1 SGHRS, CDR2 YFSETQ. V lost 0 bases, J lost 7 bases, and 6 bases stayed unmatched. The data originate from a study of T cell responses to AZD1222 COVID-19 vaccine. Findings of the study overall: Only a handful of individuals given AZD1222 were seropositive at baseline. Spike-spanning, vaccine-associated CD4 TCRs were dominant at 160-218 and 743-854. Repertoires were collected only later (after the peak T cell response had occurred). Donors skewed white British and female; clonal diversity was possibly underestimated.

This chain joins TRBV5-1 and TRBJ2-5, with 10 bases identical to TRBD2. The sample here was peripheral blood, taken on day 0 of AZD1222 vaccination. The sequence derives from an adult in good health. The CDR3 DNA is TGCGCCAGCAGCTTGGAAGCGGGAGGGCTGGGGACCCAGTACTTC. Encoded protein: CASSLEAGGLGTQYF.